Presented here are 28 T cell receptor beta chains from one specimen sequenced in a study of blood T cell repertoires in COVID-19 (dated by TCRdb to the early 2020s). Library creation used the immunoSEQ multiplex PCR assay. The table comes from immuneACCESS by way of TCRdb, which keeps in-frame sequences with V and J called. Part of the clones is missing from these tables; in studies checked, under half for an unresolved V gene and the rest for unknown reasons. The sample table lists approximately 260,000 clones, roughly 87% of them with a count of one. The top ten clones comprise 6% to 9% of the sample. The specimen sequenced was peripheral blood. These receptors all stem from a man aged 55 to 70 who had recovered from COVID-19.

V usage is TRBV11-2 and J usage is TRBJ2-7; possible D gene TRBD1, 5 bases. This CDR3 spans 13 amino acids. Germline V gene lookup returns CDR1 SGHAT and CDR2 FQNNGV. Trimming pared 1 base from V and 3 bases from J, leaving 7 bases between. CDR3 nucleotides: TGTGCCAGCAGCTTAGGACAGATCTACGAGCAGTACTTC. This encodes CASSLGQIYEQYF.

The chain has TRBV5-4 and TRBJ1-6, with 9 bases fitting TRBD1. Germline V lookup: CDR1 SGHNT, CDR2 YYREEE (reference sequence). Trimming at V came to 2 bases and at J to 7 bases, leaving 7 bases not matched to a gene. The CDR3 spans 16 residues. CDR3 coding DNA: TGTGCCAGCAGCTTCAAACCCGGGACAGGGAATTCACCCCTCCACTTT. This codes for CASSFKPGTGNSPLHF.

This clone showed up just once. The chain uses TRBV18 and TRBJ2-2; no clear D. The CDR3 runs to 15 residues. Germline CDR1 is KGHSH and CDR2 is LQKENI. Trimming removed 1 base from V and 3 bases from J, with 9 bases in between. CDR3 nucleotides: TGTGCCAGCTCACCACGTCGGGTCGACACCGGGGAGCTGTTTTTT. As protein: CASSPRRVDTGELFF.

The chain is built from TRBV25-1 and TRBJ1-6, with D possibly matching TRBD1 (5 bases). Germline V gene sequence: CDR1 MGHDK, CDR2 SYGVNS. This CDR3 has 14 residues. Trimming left V 4 bases short and J 5 bases short, with 9 bases between. The CDR3 loop reads CASSGLRDNSPLHF. CDR3 nucleotides: TGTGCCAGCAGTGGGCTCAGGGATAATTCACCCCTCCACTTT.

This clone was seen a handful of times. V usage is TRBV20-1 and J usage is TRBJ2-6; D may be TRBD2 (5 bases). Trimming cost V 3 bases and J 10 bases, with 7 bases left between them. The CDR3 totals 11 residues. CDR1 is DFQATT and CDR2 is SNEGSKA in the germline V gene (reference sequence). The CDR3 sequence: CSASRGNVLTF. The CDR3 DNA sequence: TGCAGTGCTAGCCGGGGAAACGTCCTGACTTTC.

V usage is TRBV27 and J usage is TRBJ1-3; TRBD1 is a possible D gene (5 bases). V shed 6 bases and J shed 4 bases, with 16 bases lying between them. The CDR3 sequence is 15 residues long. Germline CDR1 MNHEY, CDR2 SMNVEV (reference sequence). The DNA of the CDR3 is TGTGCCAGCAGCTTAGGACCAGGGTGGGGAAACACCATATATTTT. Translated, it gives CASSLGPGWGNTIYF.

This chain joins TRBV15 and TRBJ2-2; no definite D call. CDR1 LNHNV and CDR2 YYDKDF come from the germline V gene (reference sequence). The CDR3 is 16 amino acids. Trimming pared 0 bases from V and 1 base from J, leaving 9 bases between. CDR3 protein: CATSRESPGNTGELFF. CDR3 nucleotides: TGTGCCACCAGCAGAGAGTCGCCAGGGAACACCGGGGAGCTGTTTTTT. The whole variable domain, remainder taken from reference TRBV15 and TRBJ2-2, is DAMVIQNPRYQVTQFGKPVTLSCSQTLNHNVMYWYQQKSSQAPKLLFHYYDKDFNNEADTPDNFQSRRPNTSFCFLDIRSPGLGDTAMYLCATSRESPGNTGELFFGEGSRLTVL.

This clone was detected only once. The CDR3 sequence: CASSYGQGGNTEAFF. The CDR3 nucleotides read TGTGCCAGCAGTTATGGACAGGGGGGGAATACTGAAGCTTTCTTT. V and J are TRBV5-5 and TRBJ1-1; 10 bases match TRBD1. Trimming removed 5 bases from V and 5 bases from J; junction bases left unmatched: 9. Germline V gene data show CDR1 as SGHKS and CDR2 as YYEKEE (reference sequence). The CDR3 runs to 15 residues.

The chain combines TRBV6-5 with TRBJ2-5, with TRBD2 matching over 8 bases. This CDR3 is built from 14 residues. Germline loops: CDR1 MNHEY, CDR2 SVGAGI. The ends lost 7 bases at V and 1 base at J; junction bases unmatched: 5. The CDR3 DNA reads as TGTGCCAGCATGTCGGGGGGGGCCCAAGAGACCCAGTACTTC. It is translated as CASMSGGAQETQYF.

This rearrangement joins TRBV19 to TRBJ1-5; tentative D call: TRBD1 (6 bases). The CDR3 covers 15 residues. Per the germline V gene, CDR1 is LNHDA and CDR2 is SQIVND (reference sequence). V dropped 3 bases and J dropped 6 bases, with 15 bases sitting between them. CDR3 in DNA: TGTGCCAGTAGTATTGGGGGGGGCAGGCGTCAGCCCCAGCATTTT. Translated, it gives CASSIGGGRRQPQHF.

This chain links TRBV14 with TRBJ2-1; possibly TRBD1 for D (5 bases). From germline, CDR1 is SGHDN and CDR2 FVKESK. The V gene lost 6 bases and the J gene lost 11 bases, with 14 bases spanning the gap. This CDR3 comprises 12 residues. CDR3 DNA sequence: TGTGCCAGCAGTCCGTTAGACAGCCAGCAGTTCTTC. Its translation: CASSPLDSQQFF.

This clone was counted only a few times. The same CDR3 also results from other DNA sequences found in this sample. The CDR3, as DNA: TGTGCCAGTAGTAGGAGGGACAGGGGTTATGGCTACACCTTC. Translation gives CASSRRDRGYGYTF. The gene calls are TRBV19 and TRBJ1-2; TRBD1 agrees at 10 bases. Germline V gives CDR1 LNHDA, CDR2 SQIVND (reference sequence). V gave up 4 bases and J gave up 5 bases; unmatched junction bases: 4. The CDR3 is 14 amino acids. Filled out from reference TRBV19 and TRBJ1-2, the complete variable domain reads DGGITQSPKYLFRKEGQNVTLSCEQNLNHDAMYWYRQDPGQGLRLIYYSQIVNDFQKGDIAEGYSVSREKKESFPLTVTSAQKNPTAFYLCASSRRDRGYGYTFGSGTRLTVV.

The V and J genes are TRBV27 and TRBJ1-5; D remains ambiguous. The germline V and J ends were trimmed by 6 bases and 7 bases, with 22 bases remaining between them. The CDR3 has 16 residues. Germline loops: CDR1 MNHEY, CDR2 SMNVEV (reference sequence). CDR3 amino acids: CASSLQSSYGGQPQHF. CDR3 sequence (DNA): TGTGCCAGCAGCTTACAAAGCTCTTACGGAGGCCAGCCCCAGCATTTT.

This chain joins TRBV5-1 and TRBJ2-3; 10 positions match TRBD1. Germline V CDR1 and CDR2: SGHRS, YFSETQ. CDR3 length: 14 amino acids. V was pared by 4 bases and J by 6 bases, with 5 bases of the junction left unmatched. The CDR3 loop reads CASSRGTGVDTQYF. In DNA form, the CDR3 reads TGCGCCAGCAGCAGGGGGACAGGGGTCGATACGCAGTATTTT.

The V call is TRBV15, the J call TRBJ1-4; 9 positions match TRBD1. This CDR3 is built from 16 residues. Trimming took 4 bases from V and 5 from J; bases not matched to a gene: 8. Germline lookup yields CDR1 LNHNV and CDR2 YYDKDF (reference sequence). The CDR3 DNA reads TGTGCCACCAGCACCCTAGGGACAGGGCAGAATGAAAAACTGTTTTTT. Translating gives CATSTLGTGQNEKLFF.

Only a few counts were recorded for this clone. The CDR3 spells CAWSTSGGTDTQYF. CDR3 nucleotide sequence: TGTGCCTGGAGTACTAGCGGGGGCACAGATACGCAGTATTTT. The V and J genes are TRBV30 and TRBJ2-3; 10 bases are shared with TRBD2. This CDR3 is 14 amino acids long. Per germline, CDR1 GTSNPN and CDR2 SVGIG (reference sequence). V was clipped by 2 bases and J by 1 base; unmatched bases: 0.

The CDR3 protein is CASSPQWPTANEKLFF. The CDR3 coding sequence is TGCGCCAGCAGCCCCCAATGGCCCACCGCTAATGAAAAACTGTTTTTT. J is TRBJ1-4 and V is TRBV4-1; no firm D call. CDR3 length: 16 amino acids. CDR1 MGHRA and CDR2 YSYEKL come from the germline V gene. Trimming stripped 4 bases from V and 3 bases from J, with 15 bases between.

This chain connects TRBV2 to TRBJ2-5; 9 nucleotides agree with TRBD1. J lost 4 bases, V lost 6 bases, and 6 bases had no gene match. CDR3 size: 14 residues. CDR1 SNHLY and CDR2 FYNNEI come from the germline V gene. CDR3 sequence: CASRDGTGRETQYF. Written as DNA, the CDR3 is TGTGCCAGCAGGGACGGGACAGGGAGAGAGACCCAGTACTTC.

The gene calls are TRBV28 and TRBJ2-7; possibly TRBD2 for D (7 bases). Trimming took off 6 bases at V and 3 bases at J, with 24 bases between the two ends. There are 17 residues in the CDR3. The germline CDR1 and CDR2 sequences are MDHEN and SYDVKM. CDR3 sequence: CASSGTGLGLVFYEQYF. The CDR3 DNA is TGTGCCAGCAGCGGAACAGGGCTCGGACTAGTCTTCTACGAGCAGTACTTC.

The J gene is TRBJ2-5, the V gene TRBV5-4; D remains unclear. The CDR3 totals 14 residues. CDR1 is SGHNT, CDR2 YYREEE, per germline (reference sequence). Trimming took 4 bases from V and 8 from J, leaving 18 bases between them. The CDR3 loop is CASSAKDSFGTQYF. CDR3 nucleotide sequence: TGTGCCAGCAGCGCAAAAGACTCTTTTGGTACCCAGTACTTC.

The rearrangement uses TRBV6-6 and TRBJ2-2, with 7 nucleotides matching TRBD2. Trimming took 9 bases from V and 3 from J; bases not matched to a gene: 4. The CDR3 has 13 amino acids. CDR1 is MNHNY, CDR2 SVGAGI, per germline (reference sequence). CDR3 in DNA: TGTGCCAGTGATGGGAGGGACACCGGGGAGCTGTTTTTT. Its protein is CASDGRDTGELFF.

This chain uses TRBV7-9 with TRBJ2-1, with 13 bases matching TRBD2. V trimming: 5 bases; J trimming: 3 bases; junction bases outside the gene matches: 7. The CDR3 contains 17 residues. In germline, CDR1 is SEHNR, CDR2 FQNEAQ (reference sequence). The CDR3 DNA reads as TGTGCCAGCAGCCCTCGACTAGCGGGGGGTCACTACAATGAGCAGTTCTTC. Translated: CASSPRLAGGHYNEQFF.

This chain links TRBV5-1 with TRBJ1-1; D is possibly TRBD1 (5 bases). CDR3 length: 14 residues. Per germline, CDR1 SGHRS and CDR2 YFSETQ. V lost 4 bases and J lost 3, with 13 bases in between. The CDR3 loop reads CASSRRQPYTEAFF. Here the CDR3 DNA reads TGCGCCAGCAGCCGCAGACAGCCCTACACTGAAGCTTTCTTT.

This chain links TRBV5-1 with TRBJ2-1; 9 bases are shared with TRBD1. With V trimmed by 0 bases and J by 3 bases, 7 bases remained unmatched. The CDR3 has 17 amino acids. Germline V lookup: CDR1 SGHRS, CDR2 YFSETQ. The CDR3 DNA is TGCGCCAGCAGCTTGGGGACAGGGGAAAACGTCTACAATGAGCAGTTCTTC. Its translation is CASSLGTGENVYNEQFF.

This rearrangement joins TRBV2 to TRBJ2-4; 9 nucleotides align to TRBD2. This CDR3 is 18 amino acids long. The V segment lost 8 bases and the J segment 1 base; nucleotides outside the gene matches: 15. Germline CDR1 is SNHLY and CDR2 is FYNNEI. CDR3: CASGSGGGASLAKNIQYF. DNA of the CDR3: TGTGCCAGCGGTAGCGGCGGGGGGGCCAGTTTGGCCAAAAACATTCAGTACTTC.

This chain joins TRBV3-1 (or the pseudogene TRBV3-2) and TRBJ2-2, with 11 bases identical to TRBD2. This CDR3 has 14 residues. The ends lost 5 bases at V and 7 bases at J; junction bases unmatched: 3. CDR1 is LGHDT and CDR2 is YNNKEL in the germline V gene (reference sequence). The CDR3 coding sequence is TGTGCCAGCAGCGTTAGCGGGGGGGTCGGGGAGCTGTTTTTT. Amino acids: CASSVSGGVGELFF.

The chain joins TRBV5-1 to TRBJ2-5, with D possibly matching TRBD1 (7 bases). This CDR3 region has 18 residues. Per the germline V gene, CDR1 is SGHRS and CDR2 is YFSETQ. Trimming left V 2 bases short and J 0 bases short, with 20 bases between. The CDR3 here is CASSFGRRAGGNQETQYF. The CDR3 coding sequence is TGCGCCAGCAGCTTCGGTCGGAGGGCAGGGGGAAACCAAGAGACCCAGTACTTC.

The chain joins TRBV6-5 to TRBJ2-1, with D possibly matching TRBD2 (6 bases). V shed 0 bases and J shed 6 bases, with 12 bases lying between them. The CDR3 length is 15 residues. Germline V gives CDR1 MNHEY, CDR2 SVGAGI. The CDR3 region has the DNA TGTGCCAGCAGTTACTCGTCGGGAGTCGGCAATGAGCAGTTCTTC. Translating gives CASSYSSGVGNEQFF.